This T cell receptor beta chain came from a study of T cells in Graves' hyperthyroidism and ophthalmopathy. The overall study: Peripheral blood was collected at initial diagnosis, before any treatment.

General observations from the study: Ophthalmopathy was identified by the model a median around 6 months ahead of onset. Most thyroid clonotypes with frequency above 0.001 were detected in blood.

This clonotype was detected many times. No antigen is known for it. Diagnoses were made from clinical symptoms, serum measures (thyroxine and TRAb), thyroid ultrasound and orbital computed tomography. Amplification yielded TCR beta CDR3 regions, with RNA transcripts as the source. When the TCR CDR3 underwent first-round RT-PCR, the HTBI primer set was used. A single record per CDR3 protein comes from TCRdb applying MiXCR to the multiplex PCR reads. The profile shows roughly 520,000 distinct CDR3 sequences, around 22% of them singletons. The sample consisted of blood. This TCR was sampled from a woman aged 25 to 39 with Graves' ophthalmopathy.

CDR3 region: CASKAQGAAEAFF. The DNA of the CDR3 is TGCGCCAGCAAAGCACAGGGGGCCGCTGAAGCTTTCTTT. The V and J genes are TRBV10-1 and TRBJ1-1; 9 bases fit TRBD1. This CDR3 has 13 amino acids. Looked up from germline, CDR1 is WNHNN and CDR2 is SYGVQD (reference sequence). J lost 6 bases, V lost 7 bases, and 6 bases had no gene match.